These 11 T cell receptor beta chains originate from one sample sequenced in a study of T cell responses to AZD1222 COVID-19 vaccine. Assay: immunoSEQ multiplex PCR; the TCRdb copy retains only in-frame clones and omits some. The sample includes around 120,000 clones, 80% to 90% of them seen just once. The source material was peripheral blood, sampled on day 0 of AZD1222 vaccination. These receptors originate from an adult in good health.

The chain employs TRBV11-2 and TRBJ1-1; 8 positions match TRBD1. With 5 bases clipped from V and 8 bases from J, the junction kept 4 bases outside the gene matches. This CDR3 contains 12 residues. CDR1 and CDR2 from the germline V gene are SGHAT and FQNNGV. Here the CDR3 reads CASSQAGGEAFF. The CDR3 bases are TGTGCCAGCAGCCAGGCAGGGGGCGAAGCTTTCTTT. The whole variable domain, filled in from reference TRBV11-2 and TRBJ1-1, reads EAGVAQSPRYKIIEKRQSVAFWCNPISGHATLYWYQQILGQGPKLLIQFQNNGVVDDSQLPKDRFSAERLKGVDSTLKIQPAKLEDSAVYLCASSQAGGEAFFGQGTRLTVV.

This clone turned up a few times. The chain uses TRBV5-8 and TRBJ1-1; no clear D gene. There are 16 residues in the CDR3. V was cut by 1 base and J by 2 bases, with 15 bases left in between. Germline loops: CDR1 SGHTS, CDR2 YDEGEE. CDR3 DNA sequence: TGTGCCAGCAGCTTGATACCTTCACGTCGAAACACTGAAGCTTTCTTT. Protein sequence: CASSLIPSRRNTEAFF.

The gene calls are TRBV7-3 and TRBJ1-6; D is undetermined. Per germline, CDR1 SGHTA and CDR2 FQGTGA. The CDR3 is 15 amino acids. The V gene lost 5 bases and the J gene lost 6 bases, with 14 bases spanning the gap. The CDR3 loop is CASSLYEGPNSPLHF. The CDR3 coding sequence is TGTGCCAGCAGCCTCTATGAGGGTCCTAATTCACCCCTCCACTTT. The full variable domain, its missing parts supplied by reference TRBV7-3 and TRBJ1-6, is GAGVSQTPSNKVTEKGKYVELRCDPISGHTALYWYRQSLGQGPEFLIYFQGTGAADDSGLPNDRFFAVRPEGSVSTLKIQRTERGDSAVYLCASSLYEGPNSPLHFGNGTRLTVT.

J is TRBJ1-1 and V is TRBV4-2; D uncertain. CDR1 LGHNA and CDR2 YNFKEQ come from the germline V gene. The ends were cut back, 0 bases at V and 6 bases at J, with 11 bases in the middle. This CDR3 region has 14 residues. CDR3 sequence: CASSQEVGFPEAFF. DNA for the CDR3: TGTGCCAGCAGCCAAGAGGTAGGGTTCCCTGAAGCTTTCTTT.

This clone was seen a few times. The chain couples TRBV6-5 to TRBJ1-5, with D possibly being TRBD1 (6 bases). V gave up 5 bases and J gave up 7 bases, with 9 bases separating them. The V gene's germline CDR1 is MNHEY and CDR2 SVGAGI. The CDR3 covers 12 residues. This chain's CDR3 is CASSTGMQPQHF. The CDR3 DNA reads TGTGCCAGCAGTACAGGGATGCAGCCCCAGCATTTT.

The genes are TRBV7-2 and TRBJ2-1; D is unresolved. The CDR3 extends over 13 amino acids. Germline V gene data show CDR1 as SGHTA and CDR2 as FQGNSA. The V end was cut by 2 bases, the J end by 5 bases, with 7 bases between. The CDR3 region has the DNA TGTGCCAGCAGCTTAAGCCGGGACAATGAGCAGTTCTTC. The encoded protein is CASSLSRDNEQFF.

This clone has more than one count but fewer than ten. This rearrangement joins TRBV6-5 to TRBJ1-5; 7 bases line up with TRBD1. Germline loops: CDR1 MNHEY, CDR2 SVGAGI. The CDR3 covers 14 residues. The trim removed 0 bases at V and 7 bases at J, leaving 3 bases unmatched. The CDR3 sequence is CASSYSKGAQPQHF. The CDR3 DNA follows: TGTGCCAGCAGTTACTCGAAGGGGGCCCAGCCCCAGCATTTT.

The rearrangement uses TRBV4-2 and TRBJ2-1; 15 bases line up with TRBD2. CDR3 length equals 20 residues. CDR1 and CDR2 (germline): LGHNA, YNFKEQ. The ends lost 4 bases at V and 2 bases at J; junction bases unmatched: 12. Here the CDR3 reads CASSLTGLAGGPVTYNEQFF. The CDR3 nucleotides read TGTGCCAGCAGCCTCACGGGACTAGCGGGGGGCCCTGTTACCTACAATGAGCAGTTCTTC.

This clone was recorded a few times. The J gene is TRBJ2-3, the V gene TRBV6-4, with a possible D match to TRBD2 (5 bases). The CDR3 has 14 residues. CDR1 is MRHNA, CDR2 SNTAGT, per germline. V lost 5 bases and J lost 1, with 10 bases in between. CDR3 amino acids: CASSRTGGTDTQYF. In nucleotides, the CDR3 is TGTGCCAGCAGTCGAACCGGGGGCACAGATACGCAGTATTTT.

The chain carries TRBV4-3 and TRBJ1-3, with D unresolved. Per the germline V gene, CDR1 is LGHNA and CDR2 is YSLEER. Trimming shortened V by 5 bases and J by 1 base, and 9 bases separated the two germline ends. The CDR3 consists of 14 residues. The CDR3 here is CASSARMSGNTIYF. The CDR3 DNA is TGCGCCAGCAGCGCCCGGATGTCTGGAAACACCATATATTTT.

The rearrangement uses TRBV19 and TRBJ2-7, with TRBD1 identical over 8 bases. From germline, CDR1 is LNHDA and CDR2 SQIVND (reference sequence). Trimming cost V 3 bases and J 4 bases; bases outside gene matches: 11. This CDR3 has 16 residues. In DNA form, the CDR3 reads TGTGCCAGTAGTATGGGTGGACAGGGCGCTATGTACGAGCAGTACTTC. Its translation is CASSMGGQGAMYEQYF.